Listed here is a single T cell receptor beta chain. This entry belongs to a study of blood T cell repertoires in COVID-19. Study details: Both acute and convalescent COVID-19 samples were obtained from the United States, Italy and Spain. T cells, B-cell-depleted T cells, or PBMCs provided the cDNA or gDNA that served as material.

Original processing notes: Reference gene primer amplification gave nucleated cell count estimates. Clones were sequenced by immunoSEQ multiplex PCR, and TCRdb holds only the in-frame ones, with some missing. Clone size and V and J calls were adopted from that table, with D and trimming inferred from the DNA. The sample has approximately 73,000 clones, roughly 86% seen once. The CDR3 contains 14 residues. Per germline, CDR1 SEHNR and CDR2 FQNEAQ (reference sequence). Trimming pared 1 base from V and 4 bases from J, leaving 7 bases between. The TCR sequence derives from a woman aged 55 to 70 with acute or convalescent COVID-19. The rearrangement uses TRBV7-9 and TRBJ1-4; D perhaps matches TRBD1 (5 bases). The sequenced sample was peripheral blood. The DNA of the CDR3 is TGTGCCAGCAGCTTAGGGCAGGGTAATGAAAAACTGTTTTTT. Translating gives CASSLGQGNEKLFF.